This passage covers 9 T cell receptor beta chains from one sample sequenced in a study of T-cell memory formation after mild COVID-19. TCRdb recomputed calls from the 5' RACE reads with MiXCR, one row per CDR3 protein. Altogether 400,000 to 500,000 distinct CDR3 sequences are present, 20% being singletons, with the ten largest covering 7.5% to 9.5%. The sample was PBMCs or a T cell subset sorted from them (not recorded which). These receptors were obtained from an adult woman who had mild COVID-19 (a few samples of this study predate the infection). Cell type and time point are not known.

V usage is TRBV7-8 and J usage is TRBJ1-4, with unresolved D. The ends were cut back, 2 bases at V and 4 bases at J, with 8 bases in the middle. The CDR3 length is 14 residues. CDR1 SGHVS and CDR2 FQNEAQ come from the germline V gene. DNA for the CDR3: TGTGCCAGCAGCTTACGGCGGCTTAATGAAAAACTGTTTTTT. It encodes CASSLRRLNEKLFF. Using reference TRBV7-8 and TRBJ1-4 for the parts outside the CDR3, the full variable domain is GAGVSQSPRYKVAKRGQDVALRCDPISGHVSLFWYQQALGQGPEFLTYFQNEAQLDKSGLPSDRFFAERPEGSVSTLKIQRTQQEDSAVYLCASSLRRLNEKLFFGSGTQLSVL.

This clonotype was counted between two and nine times. The chain couples TRBV10-3 to TRBJ2-7; 9 bases agree with TRBD2. The CDR3 contains 15 residues. Unmatched junction bases numbered 5, after V lost 3 bases and J lost 2 bases. Germline CDR1 is ENHRY and CDR2 is SYGVKD. Here the CDR3 reads CAISDPGLAAYEQYF. CDR3 bases: TGTGCCATCAGTGACCCGGGACTAGCCGCCTACGAGCAGTACTTC.

The rearrangement uses TRBV10-3 and TRBJ1-1; the D is unclear. The CDR3 totals 13 residues. V shed 1 base and J shed 1 base, with 4 bases lying between them. From germline, CDR1 is ENHRY and CDR2 SYGVKD. The CDR3 region has the DNA TGTGCCATCAGTGAGTTAGCGAACACTGAAGCTTTCTTT. As protein: CAISELANTEAFF.

The chain combines TRBV5-1 with TRBJ1-3; 7 nucleotides line up with TRBD1. With V trimmed by 4 bases and J by 0 bases, 10 bases remained unmatched. The CDR3 is 17 residues long. The germline V gene encodes CDR1 SGHRS and CDR2 YFSETQ. CDR3 coding DNA: TGCGCCAGCAGCGAGAGGGACAGCTACTCCTCTGGAAACACCATATATTTT. This sequence encodes CASSERDSYSSGNTIYF. Combining the CDR3 with reference TRBV5-1 and TRBJ1-3 gives the whole variable domain KAGVTQTPRYLIKTRGQQVTLSCSPISGHRSVSWYQQTPGQGLQFLFEYFSETQRNKGNFPGRFSGRQFSNSRSEMNVSTLELGDSALYLCASSERDSYSSGNTIYFGEGSWLTVV.

The chain links TRBV4-2 to TRBJ1-2; TRBD1 might be the D (5 bases). V was clipped by 0 bases and J by 4 bases, with 12 bases between them. This CDR3 is built from 15 residues. Germline loops: CDR1 LGHNA, CDR2 YNFKEQ. As DNA, the CDR3 is TGTGCCAGCAGCCAAGATCCCGACAGAAGCTATGGCTACACCTTC. This gives the protein CASSQDPDRSYGYTF.

The chain recombines TRBV12-3 or TRBV12-4 with TRBJ2-1; 10 bases agree with TRBD2. The length of the CDR3 is 12 residues. The J segment lost 6 bases and the V segment lost 8 bases, leaving 1 base of the junction unmatched. This CDR3 reads CASSSGSNEQFF. The CDR3 bases are TGTGCCAGCTCTAGCGGGAGCAATGAGCAGTTCTTC.

This clonotype showed up just a few times. The chain recombines TRBV7-8 with TRBJ1-1; no definite D call. The CDR3 loop spans 17 amino acids. CDR1 and CDR2 (germline): SGHVS, FQNEAQ. Trimming shortened V by 2 bases and J by 0 bases, and 16 bases separated the two germline ends. CDR3 in amino acids: CASSLISLRHMNTEAFF. Written as DNA, the CDR3 is TGTGCCAGCAGCTTAATCTCATTACGGCATATGAACACTGAAGCTTTCTTT.

The J gene is TRBJ2-7, the V gene TRBV5-1; no clear D. V lost 5 bases to trimming and J lost 2 bases, with 20 bases between them. The length of the CDR3 is 16 residues. From germline, CDR1 is SGHRS and CDR2 YFSETQ. CDR3 sequence reads: CASRQKTPKKAYEQYF. The CDR3 DNA reads as TGCGCCAGCAGACAAAAGACACCAAAAAAAGCCTACGAGCAGTACTTC.

This clonotype turned up a few times. The CDR3 DNA reads TGCAGTGCTAGGTTTCAGACAGGGCGAGAGGGACAGCCCCAGCATTTT. Protein product: CSARFQTGREGQPQHF. V gene TRBV20-1 combines with J gene TRBJ1-5; 7 nucleotides match TRBD1. V shed 3 bases and J 7 bases; nucleotides not matched to a gene: 15. CDR3 length: 16 amino acids. Germline V CDR1 and CDR2: DFQATT, SNEGSKA (reference sequence).